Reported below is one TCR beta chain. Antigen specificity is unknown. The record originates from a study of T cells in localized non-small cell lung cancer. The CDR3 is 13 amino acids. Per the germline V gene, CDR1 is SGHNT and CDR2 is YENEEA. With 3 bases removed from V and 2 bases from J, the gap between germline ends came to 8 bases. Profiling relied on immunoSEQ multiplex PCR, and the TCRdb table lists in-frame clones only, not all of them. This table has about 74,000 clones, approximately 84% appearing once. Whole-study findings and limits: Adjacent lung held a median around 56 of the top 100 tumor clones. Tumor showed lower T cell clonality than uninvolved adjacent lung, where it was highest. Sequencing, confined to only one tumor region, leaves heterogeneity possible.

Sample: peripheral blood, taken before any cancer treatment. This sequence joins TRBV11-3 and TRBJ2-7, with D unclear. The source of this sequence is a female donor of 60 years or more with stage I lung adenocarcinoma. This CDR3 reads CASSLWQTYEQYF. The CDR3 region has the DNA TGTGCCAGCAGCTTGTGGCAAACCTACGAGCAGTACTTC.